The 2 T cell receptor beta chains below come from one sample, sequenced in a study of identical twins. TCRdb re-derived calls from the 5' RACE reads in MiXCR, one entry per CDR3 protein. The data show under 300,000 distinct CDR3 sequences, about 14% seen once. Material: memory (CD45RO+) T cells sorted from blood. All receptors come from a woman under 30 in good health.

This chain uses TRBV18 with TRBJ2-7; no firm D call. The CDR3 totals 15 residues. From germline, CDR1 is KGHSH and CDR2 LQKENI. Trimming pared 6 bases from V and 3 bases from J, leaving 18 bases between. The CDR3 coding sequence is TGTGCCAGCTCCCCCGGACGGAACAACCTCTACGAGCAGTACTTC. Encoded protein: CASSPGRNNLYEQYF.

The chain recombines TRBV2 with TRBJ2-4; D not resolved. CDR1 and CDR2 (germline): SNHLY, FYNNEI. The V and J ends lost 6 bases and 3 bases respectively, with 9 bases between them. The CDR3 has 13 residues. CDR3 DNA sequence: TGTGCCAGCAGCTTGAACAGCAAAAACATTCAGTACTTC. Translation: CASSLNSKNIQYF.